The clone carrying this T cell receptor beta chain was found once. Its antigen is currently unknown. The same CDR3 arises from other DNA sequences in this sample as well. Among the 120 or so subjects of the validation cohort, separate from the approximately 660-subject first cohort, were the donors. The record originates from a study of cytomegalovirus exposure and HLA in healthy donors. Overall study findings and caveats: Most TCR sequences were seen very rarely across donors, but some public TCRs occurred in many. The investigators catalogued 150 to 200 TCR beta chains as cytomegalovirus-associated.

Data came from immunoSEQ multiplex PCR; TCRdb stores just in-frame clones and leaves some out. The table has around 190,000 clones, roughly 82% seen once. With V trimmed by 4 bases and J by 0 bases, 1 base remained unmatched. Germline V CDR1 and CDR2: MRHNA, SNTAGT. The CDR3 runs 14 residues. The origin of this receptor is a woman aged 18 to 35 in good health and CMV-seronegative. V and J are TRBV6-4 and TRBJ2-3; TRBD2 aligns across 7 bases. The sample comprised PBMCs. CDR3 protein: CASSASGSTDTQYF. In DNA, the CDR3 is TGTGCCAGCAGTGCTAGCGGCAGCACAGATACGCAGTATTTT.